These 20 T cell receptor beta chains share one sample of origin, sequenced in a study of control samples from healthy donors and cancer patients. Libraries were prepared by immunoSEQ multiplex PCR; TCRdb keeps only in-frame clonotypes and omits some of them. This sample has 95,000 to 100,000 clones, with approximately 90% found just once. Sequencing was done on a sample of blood. The receptor source for this set is a man aged 25 to 45 in good health.

The rearrangement joins TRBV19 to TRBJ1-5, with TRBD1 identical over 7 bases. Germline-derived CDR1 and CDR2 are LNHDA and SQIVND (reference sequence). With 9 bases clipped from V and 6 bases from J, the junction kept 11 bases outside the gene matches. This CDR3 has 14 residues. CDR3 in DNA: TGTGCCAGCCGAAGGGGGCAGCCGGCTCAGCCCCAGCATTTT. Amino acids: CASRRGQPAQPQHF.

V usage is TRBV19 and J usage is TRBJ2-7, with 7 bases fitting TRBD2. This CDR3 is built from 13 residues. V was clipped by 1 base and J by 3 bases; unmatched bases: 0. From germline, CDR1 is LNHDA and CDR2 SQIVND (reference sequence). This chain's CDR3 is CASSIAGGYEQYF. The CDR3 DNA is TGTGCCAGTAGTATAGCGGGAGGCTACGAGCAGTACTTC.

This clone appeared a single time. The gene calls are TRBV5-1 and TRBJ2-3; D unresolved. The germline V and J ends were trimmed by 4 bases and 1 base, with 13 bases remaining between them. Germline loops: CDR1 SGHRS, CDR2 YFSETQ. The CDR3 loop spans 15 amino acids. The CDR3 DNA reads as TGCGCCAGCAGCCCGGCCTCACGGGGCACAGATACGCAGTATTTT. Residues: CASSPASRGTDTQYF.

V usage is TRBV4-3 and J usage is TRBJ2-1; 15 bases align to TRBD2. Germline loops: CDR1 LGHNA, CDR2 YSLEER. The V gene end was trimmed by 4 bases and the J gene end by 9 bases; junction bases not matched to a gene: 16. The CDR3 is 19 amino acids. In nucleotides, the CDR3 is TGCGCCAGCAGCCCACGGACAGGGGGACTAGCGGGAGGAGATAGTGAGCAGTTCTTC. Residues: CASSPRTGGLAGGDSEQFF.

The rearrangement links TRBV6-2 or TRBV6-3 to TRBJ2-5; D is possibly TRBD2 (6 bases). Germline V gene lookup returns CDR1 MNHEY and CDR2 SVGEGT. This CDR3 has 14 amino acids. V was clipped by 6 bases and J by 7 bases, with 18 bases between them. CDR3 in DNA: TGTGCCAGCAGCTCCCCAGAGGAGGGCCGGACCCAGTACTTC. Translated, it gives CASSSPEEGRTQYF.

This clone appeared once. V is TRBV27 and J is TRBJ2-3; D not certain. This CDR3 is 13 amino acids long. V lost 0 bases and J 6 bases, leaving 7 bases between the germline ends. Germline assignment: CDR1 MNHEY and CDR2 SMNVEV (reference sequence). As DNA, the CDR3 is TGTGCCAGCAGTTTATCCACCCCGGATACGCAGTATTTT. Translating gives CASSLSTPDTQYF.

This rearrangement joins TRBV30 to TRBJ1-4; TRBD1 aligns across 7 bases. After removal of 3 bases from V and 7 bases from J, the junction contained 8 bases not matched to a gene. Germline loops: CDR1 GTSNPN, CDR2 SVGIG (reference sequence). CDR3 size: 14 residues. The CDR3 bases are TGTGCCTGGAGCACAGGGGCGCGGGGTGAAAAACTGTTTTTT. Residues: CAWSTGARGEKLFF.

The chain has TRBV7-2 and TRBJ2-7; tentatively, D is TRBD1 (5 bases). V was pared by 1 base and J by 8 bases, with 12 bases between. The CDR3 covers 13 residues. The germline CDR1 and CDR2 sequences are SGHTA and FQGNSA. CDR3 DNA: TGTGCCAGCAGCTTAGAGCAGGGCCCCAAGCAGTACTTC. It yields the protein CASSLEQGPKQYF.

The chain has TRBV19 and TRBJ1-1, with D perhaps matching TRBD1 (6 bases). This CDR3 is built from 16 residues. Trimming stripped 0 bases from V and 4 bases from J, with 15 bases between. Germline-derived CDR1 and CDR2 are LNHDA and SQIVND (reference sequence). The CDR3 here is CASSIDLQGWSTEAFF. The CDR3 DNA reads as TGTGCCAGTAGTATAGACTTACAGGGTTGGAGCACTGAAGCTTTCTTT. Filled out from reference TRBV19 and TRBJ1-1, the complete variable domain reads DGGITQSPKYLFRKEGQNVTLSCEQNLNHDAMYWYRQDPGQGLRLIYYSQIVNDFQKGDIAEGYSVSREKKESFPLTVTSAQKNPTAFYLCASSIDLQGWSTEAFFGQGTRLTVV.

V usage is TRBV12-3 or TRBV12-4 and J usage is TRBJ2-1; no clear D gene. This CDR3 has 11 amino acids. V was shortened by 5 bases and J by 14 bases, with 13 bases between the two germline ends. The CDR3 nucleotides are TGTGCCAGCAGTGATACGCAAACGGAGTTCTTC. Protein: CASSDTQTEFF.

V is TRBV2 and J is TRBJ1-3; the match to TRBD1 covers 7 bases. The V segment lost 2 bases and the J segment 4 bases; nucleotides outside the gene matches: 2. Germline CDR1 SNHLY, CDR2 FYNNEI. This CDR3 is 14 amino acids long. CDR3 in DNA: TGTGCCAGCAGTGAAAACAGGGGAGGAAACACCATATATTTT. Residues: CASSENRGGNTIYF.

CDR3 DNA: TGCGCCAGCAGCCAGGAAACAGGCTCTGGGGCCAACGTCCTGACTTTC. The encoded protein is CASSQETGSGANVLTF. The rearrangement joins TRBV4-3 to TRBJ2-6, with D possibly being TRBD1 (5 bases). CDR1 and CDR2 from the germline V gene are LGHNA and YSLEER. V gave up 3 bases and J gave up 0 bases, with 9 bases separating them. CDR3 length equals 16 residues.

V gene TRBV7-9 combines with J gene TRBJ2-2; 7 bases agree with TRBD2. This CDR3 contains 14 residues. Trimming cost V 7 bases and J 7 bases; bases outside gene matches: 9. Germline-derived CDR1 and CDR2 are SEHNR and FQNEAQ (reference sequence). CDR3 sequence: CASTKGRAVGELFF. The CDR3 nucleotides are TGTGCCAGCACCAAGGGGAGGGCAGTCGGGGAGCTGTTTTTT.

This clone was recorded once. V gene TRBV29-1 combines with J gene TRBJ2-5, with D perhaps TRBD2 (6 bases). The V end was cut by 6 bases, the J end by 4 bases, with 12 bases between. Germline values: CDR1 SQVTM, CDR2 ANQGSEA. This CDR3 is 12 amino acids long. The CDR3 reads CSVGGGGETQYF. Here the CDR3 DNA reads TGCAGCGTGGGGGGAGGCGGAGAGACCCAGTACTTC.

The chain is built from TRBV6-1 and TRBJ1-2; 9 positions match TRBD1. The CDR3 covers 16 residues. The V and J ends lost 2 bases and 0 bases, in that order; junction bases with no gene match: 4. Germline V lookup: CDR1 MNHNS, CDR2 SASEGT. This chain's CDR3 is CASSERGTGSNYGYTF. For the CDR3, the DNA is TGTGCCAGCAGTGAAAGGGGGACAGGGTCTAACTATGGCTACACCTTC.

The V gene is TRBV6-6, the J gene TRBJ1-4; 8 bases align to TRBD1. The germline gives CDR1 MNHNY, CDR2 SVGAGI (reference sequence). The CDR3 loop spans 16 amino acids. Trimming at V came to 0 bases and at J to 7 bases, leaving 7 bases not matched to a gene. This chain's CDR3 is CASSYSYQGAGEKLFF. DNA for the CDR3: TGTGCCAGCAGTTACTCGTATCAGGGGGCGGGTGAAAAACTGTTTTTT.

The J gene is TRBJ1-2, the V gene TRBV28; TRBD1 might be the D (5 bases). This CDR3 spans 14 amino acids. Trimming stripped 4 bases from V and 2 bases from J, with 11 bases between. Germline CDR1 and CDR2: MDHEN and SYDVKM. The CDR3 region is CASSWGTENYGYTF. The CDR3 coding sequence is TGTGCCAGCAGTTGGGGGACGGAAAACTATGGCTACACCTTC.

The chain joins TRBV24-1 to TRBJ1-2; no definite D call. The V and J ends lost 4 bases and 6 bases respectively, with 5 bases between them. Germline V gives CDR1 KGHDR, CDR2 SFDVKD. The CDR3 loop spans 11 amino acids. The CDR3 loop reads CATSDLNGYTF. Written as DNA, the CDR3 is TGTGCCACCAGTGACTTAAATGGCTACACCTTC.

This chain joins TRBV19 and TRBJ1-5; D might be TRBD1 (5 bases). Germline assignment: CDR1 LNHDA and CDR2 SQIVND (reference sequence). With 0 bases removed from V and 5 bases from J, the gap between germline ends came to 11 bases. The CDR3 spans 15 residues. DNA for the CDR3: TGTGCCAGTAGTATAGATTCGACAGACTATCAGCCCCAGCATTTT. This codes for CASSIDSTDYQPQHF.

This chain links TRBV21-1 with TRBJ2-7; the table assigns TRBD2, which was not confirmed against the DNA. TRBV21-1 is reported as a pseudogene. The CDR3 has 15 amino acids. DNA for the CDR3: TGTGCCAGCAGCAAAACGCGGGGCATCTCCTACGAGCAGTACGTC. Translated, it gives CASSKTRGISYEQYV.